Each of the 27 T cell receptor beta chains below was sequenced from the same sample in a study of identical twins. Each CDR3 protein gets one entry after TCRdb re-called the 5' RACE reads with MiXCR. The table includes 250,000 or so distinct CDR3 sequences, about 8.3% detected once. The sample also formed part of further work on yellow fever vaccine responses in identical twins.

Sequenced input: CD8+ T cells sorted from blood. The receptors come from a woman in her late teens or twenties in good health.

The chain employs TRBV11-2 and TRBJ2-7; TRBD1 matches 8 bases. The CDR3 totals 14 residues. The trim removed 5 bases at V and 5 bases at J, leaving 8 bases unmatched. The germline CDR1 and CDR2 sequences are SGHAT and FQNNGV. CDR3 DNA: TGTGCCAGCAGCAAGAGGACAGGGAGTAACGAGCAGTACTTC. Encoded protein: CASSKRTGSNEQYF. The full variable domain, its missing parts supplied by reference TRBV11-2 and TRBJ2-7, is EAGVAQSPRYKIIEKRQSVAFWCNPISGHATLYWYQQILGQGPKLLIQFQNNGVVDDSQLPKDRFSAERLKGVDSTLKIQPAKLEDSAVYLCASSKRTGSNEQYFGPGTRLTVT.

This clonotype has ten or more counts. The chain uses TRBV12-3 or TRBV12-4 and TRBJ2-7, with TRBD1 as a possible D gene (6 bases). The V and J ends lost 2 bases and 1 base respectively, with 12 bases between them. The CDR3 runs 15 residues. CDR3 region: CASSLYAGESYEQYF. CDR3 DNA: TGTGCCAGCAGTTTATATGCAGGGGAATCCTACGAGCAGTACTTC.

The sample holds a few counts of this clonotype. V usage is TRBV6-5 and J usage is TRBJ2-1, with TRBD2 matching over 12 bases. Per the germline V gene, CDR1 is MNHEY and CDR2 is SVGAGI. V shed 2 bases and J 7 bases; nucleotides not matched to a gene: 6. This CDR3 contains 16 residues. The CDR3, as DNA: TGTGCCAGCAGTTACCCTAGCGGGGGGGTTGGAAATGAGCAGTTCTTC. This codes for CASSYPSGGVGNEQFF.

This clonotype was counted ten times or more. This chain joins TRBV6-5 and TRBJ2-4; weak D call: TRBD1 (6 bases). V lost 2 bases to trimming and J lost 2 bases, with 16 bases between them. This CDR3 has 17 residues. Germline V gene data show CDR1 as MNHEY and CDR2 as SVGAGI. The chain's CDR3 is CASSYTFQGSTKNIQYF. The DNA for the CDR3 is TGTGCCAGCAGTTACACCTTCCAGGGGTCGACCAAAAACATTCAGTACTTC.

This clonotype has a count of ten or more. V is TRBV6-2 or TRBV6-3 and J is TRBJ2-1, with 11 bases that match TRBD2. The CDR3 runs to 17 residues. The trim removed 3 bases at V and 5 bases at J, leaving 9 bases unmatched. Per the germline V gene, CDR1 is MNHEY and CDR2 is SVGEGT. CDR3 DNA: TGTGCCAGCAGTTATAGCGGGAGGGTCTTTTGGGACAATGAGCAGTTCTTC. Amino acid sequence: CASSYSGRVFWDNEQFF.

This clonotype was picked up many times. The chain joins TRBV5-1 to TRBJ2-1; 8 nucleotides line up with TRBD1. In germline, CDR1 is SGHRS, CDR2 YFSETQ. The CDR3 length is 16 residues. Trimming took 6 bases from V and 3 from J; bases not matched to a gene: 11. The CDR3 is CASKTMDRVFYNEQFF. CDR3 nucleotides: TGCGCCAGCAAAACCATGGACAGGGTCTTCTACAATGAGCAGTTCTTC.

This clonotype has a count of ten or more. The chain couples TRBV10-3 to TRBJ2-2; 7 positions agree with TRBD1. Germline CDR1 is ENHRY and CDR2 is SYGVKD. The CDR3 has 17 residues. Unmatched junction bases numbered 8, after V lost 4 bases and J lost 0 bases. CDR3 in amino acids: CAISVARQGSNTGELFF. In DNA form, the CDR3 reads TGTGCCATCAGTGTAGCTAGACAGGGCTCGAACACCGGGGAGCTGTTTTTT.

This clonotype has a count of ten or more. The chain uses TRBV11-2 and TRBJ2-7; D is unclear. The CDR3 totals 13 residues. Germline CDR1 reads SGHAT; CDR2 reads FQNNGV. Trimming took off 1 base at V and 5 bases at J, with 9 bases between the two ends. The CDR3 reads CASSLAGSDEQYF. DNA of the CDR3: TGTGCCAGCAGCTTAGCCGGGTCCGACGAGCAGTACTTC.

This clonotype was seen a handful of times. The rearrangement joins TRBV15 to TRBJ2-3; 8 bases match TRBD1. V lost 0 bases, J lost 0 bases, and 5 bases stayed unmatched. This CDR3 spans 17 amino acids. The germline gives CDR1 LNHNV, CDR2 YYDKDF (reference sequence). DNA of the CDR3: TGTGCCACCAGCAGAGATTTGACAGGGGTCAGCACAGATACGCAGTATTTT. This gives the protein CATSRDLTGVSTDTQYF.

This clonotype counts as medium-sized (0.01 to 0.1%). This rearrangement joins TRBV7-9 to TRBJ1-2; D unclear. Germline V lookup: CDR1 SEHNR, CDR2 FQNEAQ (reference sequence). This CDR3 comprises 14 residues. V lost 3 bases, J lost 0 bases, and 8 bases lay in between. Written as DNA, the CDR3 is TGTGCCAGCAGCTTTACCAGTCCTAACTATGGCTACACCTTC. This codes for CASSFTSPNYGYTF. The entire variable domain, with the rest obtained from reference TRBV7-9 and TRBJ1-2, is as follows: DTGVSQNPRHKITKRGQNVTFRCDPISEHNRLYWYRQTLGQGPEFLTYFQNEAQLEKSRLLSDRFSAERPKGSFSTLEIQRTEQGDSAMYLCASSFTSPNYGYTFGSGTRLTVV.

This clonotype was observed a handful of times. CDR3 coding DNA: TGCAGCGTTGAAGGCCTTCCGAGTAACTATGGCTACACCTTC. This encodes CSVEGLPSNYGYTF. V gene TRBV29-1 combines with J gene TRBJ1-2, with D hard to call. The CDR3 loop spans 14 amino acids. Deletions cut 1 base from V and 1 base from J, with 10 bases between. The germline CDR1 and CDR2 sequences are SQVTM and ANQGSEA.

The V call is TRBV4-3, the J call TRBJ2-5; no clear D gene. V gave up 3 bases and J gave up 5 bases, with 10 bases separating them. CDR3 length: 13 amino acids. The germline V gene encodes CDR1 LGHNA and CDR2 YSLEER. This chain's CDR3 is CASSQARGETQYF. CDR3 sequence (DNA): TGCGCCAGCAGCCAGGCCAGAGGTGAGACCCAGTACTTC.

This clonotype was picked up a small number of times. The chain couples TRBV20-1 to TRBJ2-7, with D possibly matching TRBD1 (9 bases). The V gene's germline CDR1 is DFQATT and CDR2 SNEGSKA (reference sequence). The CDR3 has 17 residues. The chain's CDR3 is CRARDRAVAGFSYEQYF. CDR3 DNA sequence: TGCAGAGCTCGGGACAGGGCGGTAGCGGGGTTCTCCTACGAGCAGTACTTC.

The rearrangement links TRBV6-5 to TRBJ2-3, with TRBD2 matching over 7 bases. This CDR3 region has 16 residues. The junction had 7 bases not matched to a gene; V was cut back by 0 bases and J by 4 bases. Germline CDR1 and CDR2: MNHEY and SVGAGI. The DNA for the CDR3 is TGTGCCAGCAGTTACTCGAGTACCCTAGCGGCAGATACGCAGTATTTT. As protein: CASSYSSTLAADTQYF.

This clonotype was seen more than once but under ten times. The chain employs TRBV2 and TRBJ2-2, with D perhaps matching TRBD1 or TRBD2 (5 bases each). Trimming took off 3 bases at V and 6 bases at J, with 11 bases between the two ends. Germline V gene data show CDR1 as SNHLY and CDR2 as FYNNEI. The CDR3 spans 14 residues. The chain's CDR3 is CASSEGPGPGELFF. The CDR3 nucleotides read TGTGCCAGCAGTGAGGGACCGGGGCCCGGGGAGCTGTTTTTT.

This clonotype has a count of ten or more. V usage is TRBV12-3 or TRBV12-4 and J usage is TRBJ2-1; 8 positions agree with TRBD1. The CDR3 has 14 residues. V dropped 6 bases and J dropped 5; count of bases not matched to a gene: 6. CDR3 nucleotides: TGTGCCAGCAGCCTTGGGACAGGAGACAATGAGCAGTTCTTC. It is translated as CASSLGTGDNEQFF.

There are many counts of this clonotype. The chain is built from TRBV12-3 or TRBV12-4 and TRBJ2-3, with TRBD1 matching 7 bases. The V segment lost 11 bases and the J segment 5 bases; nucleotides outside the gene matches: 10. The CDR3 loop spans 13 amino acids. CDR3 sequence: CAAGTDWVDTQYF. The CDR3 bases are TGTGCCGCTGGGACAGATTGGGTAGATACGCAGTATTTT.

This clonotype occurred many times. In DNA, the CDR3 is TGTGCCAGCAGCCACCTTCCTAGCGGTACATTGTACGAGCAGTACTTC. This translates into CASSHLPSGTLYEQYF. The chain couples TRBV14 to TRBJ2-7; TRBD2 matches at 7 bases. V trimming: 3 bases; J trimming: 4 bases; junction bases outside the gene matches: 12. Germline CDR1 SGHDN, CDR2 FVKESK. This CDR3 spans 16 amino acids.

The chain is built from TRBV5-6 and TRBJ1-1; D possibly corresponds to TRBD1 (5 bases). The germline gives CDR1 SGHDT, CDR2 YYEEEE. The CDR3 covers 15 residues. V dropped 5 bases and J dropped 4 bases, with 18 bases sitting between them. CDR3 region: CASSFAVGRVTEAFF. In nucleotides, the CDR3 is TGTGCCAGCAGTTTCGCTGTCGGCAGGGTCACTGAAGCTTTCTTT.

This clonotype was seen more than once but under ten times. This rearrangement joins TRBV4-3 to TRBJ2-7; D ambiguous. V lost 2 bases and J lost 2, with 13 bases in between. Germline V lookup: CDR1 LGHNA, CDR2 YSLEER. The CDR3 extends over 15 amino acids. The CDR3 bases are TGCGCCAGCAGCCAATTCCCCGGCGGAGCCTACGAGCAGTACTTC. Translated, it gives CASSQFPGGAYEQYF.

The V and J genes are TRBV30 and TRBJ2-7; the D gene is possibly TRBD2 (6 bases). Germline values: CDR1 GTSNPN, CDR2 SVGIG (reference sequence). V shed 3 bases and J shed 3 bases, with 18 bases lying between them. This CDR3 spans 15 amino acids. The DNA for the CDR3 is TGTGCCTGGAGAGCCAAGCGGGTTCTCTACTACGAGCAGTACTTC. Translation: CAWRAKRVLYYEQYF. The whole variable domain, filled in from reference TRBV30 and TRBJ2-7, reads SQTIHQWPATLVQPVGSPLSLECTVEGTSNPNLYWYRQAAGRGLQLLFYSVGIGQISSEVPQNLSASRPQDRQFILSSKKLLLSDSGFYLCAWRAKRVLYYEQYFGPGTRLTVT.

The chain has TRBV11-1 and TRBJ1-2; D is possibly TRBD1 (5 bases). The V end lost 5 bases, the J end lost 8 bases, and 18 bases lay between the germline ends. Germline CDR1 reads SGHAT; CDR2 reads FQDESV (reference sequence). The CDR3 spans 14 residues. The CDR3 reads CASSLTTDTRGYTF. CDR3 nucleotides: TGTGCCAGCAGCCTAACTACGGACACTCGGGGCTACACCTTC.

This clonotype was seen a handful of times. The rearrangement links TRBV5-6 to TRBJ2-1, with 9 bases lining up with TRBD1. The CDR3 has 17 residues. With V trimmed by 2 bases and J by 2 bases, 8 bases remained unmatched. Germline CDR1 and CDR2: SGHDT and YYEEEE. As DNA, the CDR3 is TGTGCCAGCAGCTTTCATCGTTGGACAGGGGCCTACAATGAGCAGTTCTTC. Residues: CASSFHRWTGAYNEQFF.

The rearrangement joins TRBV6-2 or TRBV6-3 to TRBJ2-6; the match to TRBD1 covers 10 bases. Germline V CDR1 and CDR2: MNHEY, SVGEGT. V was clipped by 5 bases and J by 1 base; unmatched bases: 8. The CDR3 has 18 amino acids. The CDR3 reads CASSTLRQGASGANVLTF. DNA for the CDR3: TGTGCCAGCAGTACCCTTCGACAGGGGGCATCTGGGGCCAACGTCCTGACTTTC.

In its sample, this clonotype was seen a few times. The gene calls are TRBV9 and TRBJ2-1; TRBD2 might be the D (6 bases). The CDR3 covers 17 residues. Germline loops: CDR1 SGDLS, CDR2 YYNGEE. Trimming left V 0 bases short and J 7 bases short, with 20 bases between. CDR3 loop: CASSVEWGTRFENEQFF. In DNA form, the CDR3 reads TGTGCCAGCAGCGTAGAATGGGGGACTCGATTTGAGAATGAGCAGTTCTTC.

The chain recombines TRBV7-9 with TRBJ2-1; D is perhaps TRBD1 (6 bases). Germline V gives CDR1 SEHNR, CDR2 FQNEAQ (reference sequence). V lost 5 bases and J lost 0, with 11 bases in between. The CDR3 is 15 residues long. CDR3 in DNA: TGTGCCAGCAGCCGAACAGGGACCTCCTACAATGAGCAGTTCTTC. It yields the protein CASSRTGTSYNEQFF.

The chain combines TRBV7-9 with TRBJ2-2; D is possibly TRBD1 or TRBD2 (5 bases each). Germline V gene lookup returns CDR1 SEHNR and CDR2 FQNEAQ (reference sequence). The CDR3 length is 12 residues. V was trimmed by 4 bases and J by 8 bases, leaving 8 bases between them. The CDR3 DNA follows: TGTGCCAGCAGCTACGAGGGGGGGGAGCTGTTTTTT. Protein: CASSYEGGELFF.